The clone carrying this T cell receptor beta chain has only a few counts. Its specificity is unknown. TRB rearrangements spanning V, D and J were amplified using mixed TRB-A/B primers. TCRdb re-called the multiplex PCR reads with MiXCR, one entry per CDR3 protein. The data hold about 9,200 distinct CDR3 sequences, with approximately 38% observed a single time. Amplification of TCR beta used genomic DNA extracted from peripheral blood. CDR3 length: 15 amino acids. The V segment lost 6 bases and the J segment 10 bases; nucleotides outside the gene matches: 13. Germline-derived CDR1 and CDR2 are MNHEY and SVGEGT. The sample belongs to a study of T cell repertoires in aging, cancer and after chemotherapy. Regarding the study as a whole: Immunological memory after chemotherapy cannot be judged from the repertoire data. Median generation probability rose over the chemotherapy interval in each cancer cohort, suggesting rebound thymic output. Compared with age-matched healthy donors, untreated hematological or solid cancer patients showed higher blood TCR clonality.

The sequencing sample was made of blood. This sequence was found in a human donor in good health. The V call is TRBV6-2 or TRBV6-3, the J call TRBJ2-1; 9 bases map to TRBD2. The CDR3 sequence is CASSQTTSGVGEQFF. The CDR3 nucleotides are TGTGCCAGCAGCCAAACGACTAGCGGAGTAGGGGAGCAGTTCTTC.